These 27 T cell receptor beta chains were all obtained from the same sample, sequenced in a study of T cell repertoires in cytomegalovirus infection. Their antigens are not known. TCRdb ran MiXCR on the reads and lists one entry per CDR3 protein. The table has nearly 700,000 distinct CDR3 sequences, around a third seen once. The material sequenced was cultured PBMCs, taken from culture after CMV antigen stimulation. These receptors all come from a human donor in good health (CMV status not recorded). Some clones in this sample may be carry-over from other donors' samples.

The rearrangement uses TRBV7-4 and TRBJ1-4; possible D gene TRBD1, 5 bases. Germline CDR1 SGHVT, CDR2 SQSDAQ. V lost 4 bases to trimming and J lost 7 bases, with 10 bases between them. The CDR3 covers 13 residues. The CDR3 nucleotides are TGTGCCAGCAGCTGGGGCCAAGTTGAAAAACTGTTTTTT. Amino acid sequence: CASSWGQVEKLFF.

This clonotype was detected only once. The chain is built from TRBV7-2 and TRBJ1-1; possibly TRBD1 for D (5 bases). This CDR3 is 16 amino acids long. Germline CDR1 reads SGHTA; CDR2 reads FQGNSA. Trimming cost V 1 base and J 1 base, with 13 bases left between them. This CDR3 reads CASSLGQGSTNTEAFF. As DNA, the CDR3 is TGTGCCAGCAGCTTAGGCCAGGGAAGTACGAACACTGAAGCTTTCTTT.

The J gene is TRBJ2-3, the V gene TRBV20-1; D gene unclear. The V and J ends lost 5 bases and 5 bases respectively, with 8 bases between them. Germline V gene lookup returns CDR1 DFQATT and CDR2 SNEGSKA (reference sequence). The CDR3 has 11 residues. The DNA of the CDR3 is TGCAGTGCTCCGGAGAGAGATACGCAGTATTTT. This translates into CSAPERDTQYF.

This clonotype appeared a few times. The V call is TRBV5-6, the J call TRBJ1-5; D is perhaps TRBD1 (5 bases). The CDR3 has 16 amino acids. Germline V gives CDR1 SGHDT, CDR2 YYEEEE. Trimming stripped 0 bases from V and 2 bases from J, with 12 bases between. Written as DNA, the CDR3 is TGTGCCAGCAGCTTGGCTTGGATACAGGGCAATCAGCCCCAGCATTTT. Residues: CASSLAWIQGNQPQHF.

The genes are TRBV6-1 and TRBJ2-1; 10 bases map to TRBD2. V lost 5 bases to trimming and J lost 8 bases; unmatched junction nucleotides: 9. The CDR3 contains 15 residues. Germline CDR1 is MNHNS and CDR2 is SASEGT. This CDR3 reads CASSRASGSGDEQFF. The CDR3 coding sequence is TGTGCCAGCAGTAGGGCTAGCGGGAGTGGCGATGAGCAGTTCTTC.

For the CDR3, the DNA is TGTGCCAGCAGCTTGGGGGTTCGATCACCCCTCCACTTT. It yields the protein CASSLGVRSPLHF. The chain uses TRBV7-9 and TRBJ1-6, with D perhaps matching TRBD1 (5 bases). The CDR3 sequence is 13 residues long. From germline, CDR1 is SEHNR and CDR2 FQNEAQ (reference sequence). The V end was cut by 3 bases, the J end by 10 bases, with 10 bases between.

This clonotype was recorded a few times. V gene TRBV7-9 combines with J gene TRBJ2-2; D unresolved. The CDR3 contains 9 residues. The V end lost 4 bases, the J end lost 11 bases, and 2 bases lay between the germline ends. CDR1 and CDR2 (germline): SEHNR, FQNEAQ (reference sequence). CDR3 in DNA: TGTGCCAGCAGCTCTGAGCTGTTTTTT. It specifies CASSSELFF. Combining the CDR3 with reference TRBV7-9 and TRBJ2-2 gives the whole variable domain DTGVSQNPRHKITKRGQNVTFRCDPISEHNRLYWYRQTLGQGPEFLTYFQNEAQLEKSRLLSDRFSAERPKGSFSTLEIQRTEQGDSAMYLCASSSELFFGEGSRLTVL.

This clonotype was seen a few times. J is TRBJ2-1 and V is TRBV12-3 or TRBV12-4; 9 nucleotides agree with TRBD2. Trimming removed 6 bases from V and 2 bases from J; junction bases left unmatched: 8. The CDR3 contains 16 residues. The DNA for the CDR3 is TGTGCCAGCAGGGGCTGGGGCGGGGGGGCCTACAATGAGCAGTTCTTC. Protein: CASRGWGGGAYNEQFF.

The chain has TRBV12-3 or TRBV12-4 and TRBJ2-7; 8 bases fit TRBD1. There are 14 residues in the CDR3. J was trimmed by 5 bases and V by 6 bases; bases with no gene match: 9. The CDR3 is CASSSGQGTDEQYF. The CDR3 region has the DNA TGTGCCAGCAGCTCAGGACAGGGCACCGACGAGCAGTACTTC.

This clonotype was counted between two and nine times. The rearrangement uses TRBV6-1 and TRBJ2-1; TRBD2 is a possible D gene (5 bases). The germline V gene encodes CDR1 MNHNS and CDR2 SASEGT. V was pared by 3 bases and J by 4 bases, with 16 bases between. The CDR3 contains 16 residues. The CDR3 DNA reads as TGTGCCAGCAGTGAGTGGAGGCAGGTCGGTTACAATGAGCAGTTCTTC. This encodes CASSEWRQVGYNEQFF.

The chain has TRBV4-1 and TRBJ1-3; D unresolved. In germline, CDR1 is MGHRA, CDR2 YSYEKL. The CDR3 sequence is 15 residues long. Trimming cost V 3 bases and J 3 bases, with 12 bases left between them. In nucleotides, the CDR3 is TGCGCCAGCAGCCAGTGGGCAGCAGGTGGAAACACCATATATTTT. Protein sequence: CASSQWAAGGNTIYF.

The J gene is TRBJ2-7, the V gene TRBV5-1; TRBD1 matches 8 bases. The CDR3 is made up of 13 amino acids. Germline CDR1 and CDR2: SGHRS and YFSETQ. After removal of 4 bases from V and 6 bases from J, the junction contained 6 bases not matched to a gene. CDR3 region: CASSQDRALEQYF. The DNA for the CDR3 is TGCGCCAGCAGCCAGGACAGGGCCCTCGAGCAGTACTTC.

This sequence joins TRBV11-2 and TRBJ1-1; 9 bases map to TRBD1. Looked up from germline, CDR1 is SGHAT and CDR2 is FQNNGV. Unmatched junction bases numbered 6, after V lost 1 base and J lost 3 bases. This CDR3 region has 16 residues. The CDR3 reads CASSLGRDRVDTEAFF. The CDR3 bases are TGTGCCAGCAGCTTAGGGAGGGACAGGGTCGACACTGAAGCTTTCTTT.

On this clonotype: A junction boundary mismatches the germline segment, possibly from a read error. The CDR3 DNA is TGTGCCAGCAGCTTTTCGCGGGGACTAGCGTCCTTC. It codes for CASSFSRGLASF. The J gene is TRBJ2-5, the V gene TRBV7-2; the match to TRBD2 covers 10 bases. This CDR3 region has 12 residues. Germline V gene data show CDR1 as SGHTA and CDR2 as FQGNSA.

There are many counts of this clonotype. The chain uses TRBV7-2 and TRBJ1-2, with 8 bases matching TRBD1. The CDR3 is made up of 14 amino acids. Germline trimming cut 3 bases from V and 5 bases from J; bases unmatched to any gene: 5. Looked up from germline, CDR1 is SGHTA and CDR2 is FQGNSA. CDR3 bases: TGTGCCAGCAGCTTTTCGACAGGGGATTATGGCTACACCTTC. It codes for CASSFSTGDYGYTF.

This clonotype was seen many times. V usage is TRBV7-8 and J usage is TRBJ2-7; 8 bases map to TRBD1. This CDR3 is 14 amino acids long. V was pared by 5 bases and J by 3 bases, with 6 bases of the junction left unmatched. The germline CDR1 and CDR2 sequences are SGHVS and FQNEAQ. The CDR3 reads CASSPQTGGYEQYF. DNA of the CDR3: TGTGCCAGCAGCCCACAAACAGGGGGCTACGAGCAGTACTTC.

The J gene is TRBJ1-2, the V gene TRBV28, with a tentative D call TRBD1 (5 bases). Germline V CDR1 and CDR2: MDHEN, SYDVKM. The V end was cut by 5 bases, the J end by 2 bases, with 15 bases between. The CDR3 runs 15 residues. For the CDR3, the DNA is TGTGCCAGCAGTACCCCCGGCAGGGCGAACTATGGCTACACCTTC. Amino acid sequence: CASSTPGRANYGYTF.

The chain is built from TRBV19 and TRBJ2-1; D is uncertain. This CDR3 comprises 9 residues. Trimming pared 9 bases from V and 8 bases from J, leaving 5 bases between. The germline CDR1 and CDR2 sequences are LNHDA and SQIVND (reference sequence). The DNA for the CDR3 is TGTGCCAGCGGCCATGAGCAGTTCTTC. This encodes CASGHEQFF.

This clonotype has ten or more counts. V usage is TRBV7-9 and J usage is TRBJ2-7; D ambiguous. Germline V gene lookup returns CDR1 SEHNR and CDR2 FQNEAQ (reference sequence). The ends were cut back, 3 bases at V and 3 bases at J, with 12 bases in the middle. This CDR3 is built from 14 residues. The CDR3 spells CASSFVSGRYEQYF. CDR3 sequence (DNA): TGTGCCAGCAGCTTCGTGTCGGGCCGCTACGAGCAGTACTTC.

This clonotype was found a few times. The CDR3: CASSYGDRANYGYTF. Written as DNA, the CDR3 is TGTGCCAGCAGTTATGGGGACAGAGCTAACTATGGCTACACCTTC. This chain joins TRBV28 and TRBJ1-2, with TRBD1 identical over 7 bases. Germline V gene sequence: CDR1 MDHEN, CDR2 SYDVKM. V lost 4 bases, J lost 0 bases, and 5 bases stayed unmatched. This CDR3 is built from 15 residues.

This clonotype was seen only a few times. This rearrangement joins TRBV19 to TRBJ1-6; the D is unclear. CDR1 is LNHDA, CDR2 SQIVND, per germline (reference sequence). V shed 3 bases and J shed 7 bases, with 16 bases lying between them. The CDR3 spans 16 residues. CDR3: CASSIFWTPKNSPLHF. The CDR3 DNA is TGTGCCAGTAGTATTTTTTGGACGCCGAAGAATTCACCCCTCCACTTT.

The genes are TRBV20-1 and TRBJ1-6; no clear D. This CDR3 is built from 16 residues. The V gene lost 1 base and the J gene lost 0 bases, with 10 bases spanning the gap. Germline loops: CDR1 DFQATT, CDR2 SNEGSKA (reference sequence). In DNA form, the CDR3 reads TGCAGTGCTAGAGTCGGGGATGGCTCCTATAATTCACCCCTCCACTTT. Translated: CSARVGDGSYNSPLHF.

This clonotype has more than one count but fewer than ten. This chain joins TRBV6-6 and TRBJ1-2, with 7 bases that match TRBD1. V gave up 8 bases and J gave up 6 bases; unmatched junction bases: 15. The length of the CDR3 is 15 residues. Germline V gives CDR1 MNHNY, CDR2 SVGAGI (reference sequence). CDR3 protein: CASQDRRLVSHGYTF. As DNA, the CDR3 is TGTGCCAGCCAGGACAGGAGGTTGGTTTCCCATGGCTACACCTTC.

Only a few counts were recorded for this clonotype. J is TRBJ1-2 and V is TRBV5-4; perhaps TRBD1 as D (6 bases). CDR3 length: 13 amino acids. Trimming shortened V by 0 bases and J by 6 bases, and 9 bases separated the two germline ends. Germline CDR1 reads SGHNT; CDR2 reads YYREEE (reference sequence). As DNA, the CDR3 is TGTGCCAGCAGCTTGGAAGGGGGAGATGGCTACACCTTC. It encodes CASSLEGGDGYTF. Using reference TRBV5-4 and TRBJ1-2 for the parts outside the CDR3, the full variable domain is ETGVTQSPTHLIKTRGQQVTLRCSSQSGHNTVSWYQQALGQGPQFIFQYYREEENGRGNFPPRFSGLQFPNYSSELNVNALELDDSALYLCASSLEGGDGYTFGSGTRLTVV.

The rearrangement uses TRBV4-1 and TRBJ2-5; 7 bases fit TRBD1. The CDR3 covers 17 residues. The germline gives CDR1 MGHRA, CDR2 YSYEKL. With V trimmed by 1 base and J by 2 bases, 10 bases remained unmatched. The CDR3 DNA reads as TGCGCCAGCAGCCAAGGATACAGGGGAAATGGGCAAGAGACCCAGTACTTC. It specifies CASSQGYRGNGQETQYF.

A few counts support this clonotype. The V and J genes are TRBV12-3 or TRBV12-4 and TRBJ2-3; 13 bases are shared with TRBD2. Unmatched junction bases numbered 4, after V lost 5 bases and J lost 5 bases. The CDR3 runs to 15 residues. The CDR3 here is CASSGLAGEGDTQYF. The CDR3 DNA sequence: TGTGCCAGCAGTGGACTAGCGGGAGAGGGAGATACGCAGTATTTT.

This clonotype was seen a few times. The chain couples TRBV2 to TRBJ1-4; no firm D call. The length of the CDR3 is 13 residues. Germline lookup yields CDR1 SNHLY and CDR2 FYNNEI. Trimming removed 5 bases from V and 8 bases from J, with 12 bases in between. For the CDR3, the DNA is TGTGCCAGCAGTCGGAAGGACGGGGAAAAACTGTTTTTT. Its translation: CASSRKDGEKLFF.